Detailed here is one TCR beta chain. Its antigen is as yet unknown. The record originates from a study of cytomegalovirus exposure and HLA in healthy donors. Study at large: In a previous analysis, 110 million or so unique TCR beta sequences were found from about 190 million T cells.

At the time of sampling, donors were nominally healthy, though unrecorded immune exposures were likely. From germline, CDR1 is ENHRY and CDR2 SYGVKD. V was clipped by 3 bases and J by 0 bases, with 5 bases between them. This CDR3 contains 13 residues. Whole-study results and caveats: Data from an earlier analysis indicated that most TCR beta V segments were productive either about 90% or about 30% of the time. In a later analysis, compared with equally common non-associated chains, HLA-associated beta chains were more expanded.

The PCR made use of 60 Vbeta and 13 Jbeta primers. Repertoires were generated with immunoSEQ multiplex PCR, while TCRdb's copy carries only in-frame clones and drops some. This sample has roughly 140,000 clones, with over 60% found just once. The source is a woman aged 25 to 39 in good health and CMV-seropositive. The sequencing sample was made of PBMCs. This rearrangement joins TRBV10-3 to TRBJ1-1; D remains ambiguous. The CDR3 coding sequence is TGTGCCATCAGTGACTCCCTGAACACTGAAGCTTTCTTT. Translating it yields CAISDSLNTEAFF.